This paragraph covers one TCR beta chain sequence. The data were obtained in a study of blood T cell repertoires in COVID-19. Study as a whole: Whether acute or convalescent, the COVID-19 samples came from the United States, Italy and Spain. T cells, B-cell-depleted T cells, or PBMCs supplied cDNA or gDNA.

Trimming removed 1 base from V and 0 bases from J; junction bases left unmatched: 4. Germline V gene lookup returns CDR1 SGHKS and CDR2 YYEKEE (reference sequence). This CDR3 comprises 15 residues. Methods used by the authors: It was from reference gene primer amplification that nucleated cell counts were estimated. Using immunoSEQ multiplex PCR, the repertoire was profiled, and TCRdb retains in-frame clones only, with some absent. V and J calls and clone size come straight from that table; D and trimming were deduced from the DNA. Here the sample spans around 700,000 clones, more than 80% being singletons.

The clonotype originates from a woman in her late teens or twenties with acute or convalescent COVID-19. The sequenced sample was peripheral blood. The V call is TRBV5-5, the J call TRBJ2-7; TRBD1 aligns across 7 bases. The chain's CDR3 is CASSLTGEFSYEQYF. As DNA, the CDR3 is TGTGCCAGCAGCTTGACAGGGGAGTTCTCCTACGAGCAGTACTTC.